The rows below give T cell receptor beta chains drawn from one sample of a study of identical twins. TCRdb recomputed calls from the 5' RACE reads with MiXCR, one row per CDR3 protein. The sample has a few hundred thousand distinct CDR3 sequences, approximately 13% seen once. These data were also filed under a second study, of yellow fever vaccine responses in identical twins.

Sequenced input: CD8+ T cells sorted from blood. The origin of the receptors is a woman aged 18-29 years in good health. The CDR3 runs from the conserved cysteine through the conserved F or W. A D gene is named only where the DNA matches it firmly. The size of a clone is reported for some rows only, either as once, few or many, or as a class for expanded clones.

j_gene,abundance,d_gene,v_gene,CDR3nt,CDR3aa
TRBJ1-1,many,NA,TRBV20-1,TGCAGTGCTAGACCCCCAGACAGAGAGACTGAAGCTTTCTTT,CSARPPDRETEAFF
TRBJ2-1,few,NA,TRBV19,TGTGCCAGTAGTATCAATGACTGGTCCTCCTACAATGAGCAGTTCTTC,CASSINDWSSYNEQFF
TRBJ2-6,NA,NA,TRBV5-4,TGTGCCAGCAGCCCCATAGCGTCAGGGGCCAACGTCCTGACTTTC,CASSPIASGANVLTF
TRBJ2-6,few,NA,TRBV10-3,TGTGCCATCAGTGAGGCGGGACTGGGGCTCGTGGGGGCCAACGTCCTGACTTTC,CAISEAGLGLVGANVLTF
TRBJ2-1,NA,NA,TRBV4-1,TGCGCCAGCAGCCAAGGAGCATGGCAGTACAATGAGCAGTTCTTC,CASSQGAWQYNEQFF
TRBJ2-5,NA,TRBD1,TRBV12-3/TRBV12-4,TGTGCCAGCAGTCCTTCCGGGACAGCCGAAGGAGAGACCCAGTACTTC,CASSPSGTAEGETQYF
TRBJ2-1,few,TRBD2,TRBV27,TGTGCCAGCACCCTTAGCGGGGGGGCCGGGGAGCAGTTCTTC,CASTLSGGAGEQFF
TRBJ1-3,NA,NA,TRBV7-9,TGTGCCAGTCCCAGCGGAAACACCATATATTTT,CASPSGNTIYF
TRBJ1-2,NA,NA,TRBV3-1,TGTGCCAGCACCTTCTTGGGGGATTCCGATGGCTACACCTTC,CASTFLGDSDGYTF
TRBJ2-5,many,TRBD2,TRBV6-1,TGTGCCAGCAGTCAGTTAACCCCCGGGAGCGGGAGACCAGAGACCCAGTACTTC,CASSQLTPGSGRPETQYF
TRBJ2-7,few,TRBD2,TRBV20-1,TGCAGTGCTAGACTAGCGGGAGAGTACGAGCAGTACTTC,CSARLAGEYEQYF
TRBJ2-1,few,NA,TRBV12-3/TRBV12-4,TGTGCCAGCCTTCCGTGGCAGGGTAACAATGAGCAGTTCTTC,CASLPWQGNNEQFF
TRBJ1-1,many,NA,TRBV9,TGTGCCAGCAGCGTAGGTCGGGGGAAGGACACTGAAGCTTTCTTT,CASSVGRGKDTEAFF
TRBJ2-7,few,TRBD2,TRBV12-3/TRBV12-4,TGTGCCAGCAGTTTACACCTAGCGGGAGCCCGCGCCTACGAGCAGTACTTC,CASSLHLAGARAYEQYF
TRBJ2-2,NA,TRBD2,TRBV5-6,TGTGCCAGCAGCTTGGGCGGGAGATACCCCGGGGAGCTGTTTTTT,CASSLGGRYPGELFF
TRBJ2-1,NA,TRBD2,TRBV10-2,TGCGCCAGCAATGGACTAGCTTTAATCAGCTCCTACAATGAGCAGTTCTTC,CASNGLALISSYNEQFF
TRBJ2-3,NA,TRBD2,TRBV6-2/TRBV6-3,TGTGCCAGCAGTTACGGGGCGGGAGTTCAAGCAGATACGCAGTATTTT,CASSYGAGVQADTQYF
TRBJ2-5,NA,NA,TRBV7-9,TGTGCCAGCAGCTCGGCCCGGGCCCGAGAGACCCAGTACTTC,CASSSARARETQYF
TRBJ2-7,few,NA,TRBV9,TGTGCCAGCAGCGTAGGGGGGAGTCTTGGCGAGCAGTACTTC,CASSVGGSLGEQYF
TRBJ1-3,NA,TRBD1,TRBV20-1,TGCAGTGTCCCGGACAGGGTGACCCCCTTCTCTGGAAACACCATATATTTT,CSVPDRVTPFSGNTIYF
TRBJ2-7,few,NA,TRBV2,TGTGCCAGCAGTGTCGCTAGCGAAACGGGGGAGCAGTACTTC,CASSVASETGEQYF
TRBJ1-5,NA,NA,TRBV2,TGTGCCAGCAGGACTGTAGATAGCAATCAGCCCCAGCATTTT,CASRTVDSNQPQHF
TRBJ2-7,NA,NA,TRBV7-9,TGTGCCAGCAGCTTGAGTTCGGTTGACTTCTCCTACGAGCAGTACTTC,CASSLSSVDFSYEQYF
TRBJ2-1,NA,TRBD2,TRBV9,TGTGCCAGCAGCGTACCGGGACTAGCGGGAGACTACAATGAGCAGTTCTTC,CASSVPGLAGDYNEQFF
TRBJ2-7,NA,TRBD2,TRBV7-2,TGTGCCAGCAGCGCCAGACTAGCGGGAGAGCTCTACGAGCAGTACTTC,CASSARLAGELYEQYF
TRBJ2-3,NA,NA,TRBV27,TGTGCCAGCAGTTCTCGGTCGGGGGACCCATCGTATTTT,CASSSRSGDPSYF
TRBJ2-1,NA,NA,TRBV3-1,TGTGCCAGCAGCCAAGCCACAGATCACAATGAGCAGTTCTTC,CASSQATDHNEQFF
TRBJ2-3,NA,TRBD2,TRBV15,TGTGCCACCAGCAACCAGCGGGAGACTGGGGATACGCAGTATTTT,CATSNQRETGDTQYF
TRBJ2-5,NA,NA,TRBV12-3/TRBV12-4,TGTGCCAGCAGTTTCGGGCAGGGGTTTGAGACCCAGTACTTC,CASSFGQGFETQYF
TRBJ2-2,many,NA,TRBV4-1,TGCGCCAGCAGCCAAGATGGCCCAAGAGCGGACACCGGGGAGCTGTTTTTT,CASSQDGPRADTGELFF
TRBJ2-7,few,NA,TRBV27,TGTGCCAGCTGGGGGATCGACGAGCAGTACTTC,CASWGIDEQYF
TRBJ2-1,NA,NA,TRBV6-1,TGTGCCAGCAGTGAAGCTGACCTAGGGTACAATGAGCAGTTCTTC,CASSEADLGYNEQFF
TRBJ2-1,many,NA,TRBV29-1,TGCAGCGTTGAAGATCCGCGGCGGGACTACAATGAGCAGTTCTTC,CSVEDPRRDYNEQFF
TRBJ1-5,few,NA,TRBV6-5,TGTGCCAGCAGTTACGGCGGAGGAAGCAATCAGCCCCAGCATTTT,CASSYGGGSNQPQHF
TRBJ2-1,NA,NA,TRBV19,TGTGCCAGTAGTTTGGACGATGCGCGGGATGAGCAGTTCTTC,CASSLDDARDEQFF
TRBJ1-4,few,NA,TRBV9,TGTGCCAGCAGCTCGGGAAAGGCTCCCAATGAAAAACTGTTTTTT,CASSSGKAPNEKLFF
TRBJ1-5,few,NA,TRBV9,TGTGCCAGCAGCGTAGGGGGGGGGCCGCAGCCCCAGCATTTT,CASSVGGGPQPQHF
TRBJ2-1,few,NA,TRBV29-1,TGCAGCGTCGAAGGGACCATTAGGTTCTTC,CSVEGTIRFF
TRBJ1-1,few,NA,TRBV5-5,TGTGCCAGCAGCTTTCCGACAGAGAACACTGAAGCTTTCTTT,CASSFPTENTEAFF
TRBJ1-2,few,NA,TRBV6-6,TGTGCCAGCAGTTACCCCTTATTGGACCCCTCTAACTATGGCTACACCTTC,CASSYPLLDPSNYGYTF
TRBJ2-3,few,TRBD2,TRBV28,TGTGCCAGCAGTTTACTACTAGCGGGAGAGTCCTCAGATACGCAGTATTTT,CASSLLLAGESSDTQYF